The sequence of this T cell receptor beta chain was determined in a study of blood T cell repertoires in COVID-19. The assay was immunoSEQ multiplex PCR, and TCRdb's table has in-frame clones only and misses some. The sample has about 87,000 clones; approximately 80% are singletons. There are 15 residues in the CDR3. V was cut by 6 bases and J by 0 bases, with 12 bases left in between. Per germline, CDR1 MNHEY and CDR2 SVGAGI. This chain connects TRBV6-5 to TRBJ1-5; D is possibly TRBD1 (6 bases). Sample: peripheral blood. The TCR originated in a woman between 65 and 79 years old with acute or convalescent COVID-19. This chain's CDR3 is CASRGDIYSNQPQHF. CDR3 DNA sequence: TGTGCCAGCAGGGGGGACATTTATAGCAATCAGCCCCAGCATTTT.